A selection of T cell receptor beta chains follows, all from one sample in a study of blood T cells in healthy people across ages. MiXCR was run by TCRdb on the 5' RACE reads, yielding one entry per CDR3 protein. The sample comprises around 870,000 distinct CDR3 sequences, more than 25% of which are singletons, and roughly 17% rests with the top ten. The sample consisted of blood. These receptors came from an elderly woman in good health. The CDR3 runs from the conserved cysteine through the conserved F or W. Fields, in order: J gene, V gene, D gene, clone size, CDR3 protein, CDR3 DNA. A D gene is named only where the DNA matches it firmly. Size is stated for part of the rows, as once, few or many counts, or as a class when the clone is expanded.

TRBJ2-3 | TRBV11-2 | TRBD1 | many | CASSSPGKWQGALDTQYF | TGTGCCAGCAGCTCCCCGGGAAAGTGGCAGGGGGCTTTAGATACGCAGTATTTT
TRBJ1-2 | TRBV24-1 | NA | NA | CATSEGRTYSYTF | TGTGCCACCAGTGAAGGGCGTACATATAGCTACACCTTC
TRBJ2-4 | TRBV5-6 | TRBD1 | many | CASTPNTGQINIQYF | TGTGCCAGCACCCCCAATACGGGACAGATAAACATTCAGTACTTC
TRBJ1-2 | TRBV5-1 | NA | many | CASSLDMLGYTF | TGCGCCAGCAGCTTGGACATGCTGGGCTACACCTTC
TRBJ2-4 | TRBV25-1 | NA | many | CASSGSAILAKNIQYF | TGTGCCAGCAGTGGCAGCGCTATCCTAGCCAAAAACATTCAGTACTTC
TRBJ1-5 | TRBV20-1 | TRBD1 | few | CSATQGVGNQPQHF | TGCAGTGCTACACAGGGGGTTGGCAATCAGCCCCAGCATTTT
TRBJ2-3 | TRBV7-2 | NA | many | CASTPSAYPDTQYF | TGTGCCAGCACCCCTAGCGCCTACCCAGATACGCAGTATTTT
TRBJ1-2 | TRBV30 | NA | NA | CAWSPTGAGYTF | TGTGCCTGGAGTCCCACCGGGGCTGGCTACACCTTC
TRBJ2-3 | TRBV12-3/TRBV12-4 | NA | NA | CASSLSQRPDAQYF | TGTGCCAGCAGTTTAAGCCAGAGGCCAGATGCGCAGTATTTT
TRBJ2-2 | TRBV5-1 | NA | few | CASSLDTYTGELFF | TGCGCCAGCAGCTTGGACACCTACACCGGGGAGCTGTTTTTT
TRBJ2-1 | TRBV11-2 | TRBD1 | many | CASSRGAGGYNEQFF | TGTGCCAGCAGCCGTGGGGCAGGGGGATACAATGAGCAGTTCTTC
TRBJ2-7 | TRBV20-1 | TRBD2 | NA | CSARIPSGGSYNEQYF | TGCAGTGCTAGAATCCCGAGCGGGGGGTCCTACAATGAGCAGTACTTC
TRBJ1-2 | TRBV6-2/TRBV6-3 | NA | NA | CASAWDRESNYGYTF | TGTGCCAGCGCCTGGGACCGGGAGTCCAACTATGGCTACACCTTC
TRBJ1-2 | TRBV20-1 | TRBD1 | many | CSATQDRGYGGYTF | TGCAGTGCTACCCAGGACAGGGGGTACGGTGGCTACACCTTC
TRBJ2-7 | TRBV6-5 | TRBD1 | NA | CASKTGTGYNEQYF | TGTGCCAGCAAAACCGGGACAGGGTACAATGAGCAGTACTTC
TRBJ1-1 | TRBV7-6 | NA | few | CASSLEGGKSPLGWEAFF | TGTGCCAGCAGCTTAGAGGGGGGGAAGAGCCCTCTGGGATGGGAAGCTTTCTTT
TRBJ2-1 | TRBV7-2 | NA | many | CASSIIGQDPYNEQFF | TGTGCCAGCAGCATAATAGGACAAGATCCCTACAATGAGCAGTTCTTC
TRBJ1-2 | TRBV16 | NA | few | CASSQFITSTIYGYTF | TGTGCCAGCAGCCAATTTATAACCAGCACAATCTATGGCTACACCTTC
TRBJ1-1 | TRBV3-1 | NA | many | CASSPYNRNTEAFF | TGTGCCAGCAGCCCCTACAATCGGAACACTGAAGCTTTCTTT
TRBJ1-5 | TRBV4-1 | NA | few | CASSQVGGLTPQHF | TGCGCCAGCAGCCAAGTCGGGGGCCTGACGCCCCAGCATTTT